These 23 T cell receptor beta chains were sequenced from one sample in a study of post-analysis software for immune sequencing data. Study-level results: Compared with controls, patients had more of about 5 TRBV segments, including TRBV5-6, TRBV5-1 and TRBV20-1.

Presence of unique molecular identifiers characterized the TCR beta cDNA libraries. TCRdb reprocessed the PCR reads via MiXCR and lists one record per CDR3 protein. The sample carries roughly 870,000 distinct CDR3 sequences, approximately 57% recorded once. No antigens are known for them. The sequenced sample was blood. The receptors originated from a girl under 18 with multiple sclerosis.

Concerning this clonotype: One junction end disagrees with the germline gene, perhaps due to a read error. The V gene is TRBV15, the J gene TRBJ1-1; D gene uncertain. Looked up from germline, CDR1 is LNHNV and CDR2 is YYDKDF (reference sequence). The CDR3 is made up of 15 amino acids. CDR3 coding DNA: TGTGCCACCAGCAGAGCTGGATCCTTTAACACTGAGGCTTTCTTT. Amino acids: CATSRAGSFNTEAFF. Looking up the rest from reference TRBV15 and TRBJ1-1 gives the full variable domain: DAMVIQNPRYQVTQFGKPVTLSCSQTLNHNVMYWYQQKSSQAPKLLFHYYDKDFNNEADTPDNFQSRRPNTSFCFLDIRSPGLGDTAMYLCATSRAGSFNTEAFFGQGTRLTVV.

This clonotype was recorded a few times. CDR3 in DNA: TGTGCCAGCAGTTACGGGATACGGCTCTTTAACTATGGCTACACCTTC. Protein sequence: CASSYGIRLFNYGYTF. The chain carries TRBV6-5 and TRBJ1-2; D remains unclear. The CDR3 has 16 residues. The V end was cut by 2 bases, the J end by 1 base, with 14 bases between. Germline V gene sequence: CDR1 MNHEY, CDR2 SVGAGI.

The genes are TRBV11-2 and TRBJ2-7; 7 positions match TRBD1. The J call may be faulty, since TRBJ2-5 better matches the DNA end. The germline V gene has CDR1 SGHAT and CDR2 FQNNGV. This CDR3 spans 15 amino acids. The CDR3 loop is CASSSTGKTSETQYF. As DNA, the CDR3 is TGTGCCAGCAGCTCGACAGGGAAGACTTCGGAGACCCAGTACTTC.

This clonotype was counted only a few times. The CDR3 loop reads CSAQGWSSEFYEGEQYF. The DNA for the CDR3 is TGCAGCGCCCAAGGGTGGAGTAGCGAATTCTATGAGGGCGAGCAGTACTTC. The chain recombines TRBV29-1 with TRBJ2-7, with TRBD2 as a possible D gene (5 bases). Trimming removed 7 bases at V and 6 bases at J, with 31 bases between. In germline, CDR1 is SQVTM, CDR2 ANQGSEA. This CDR3 is built from 17 residues.

Comments on this clonotype: The CDR3 end shows no conserved phenylalanine or tryptophan, and so a read error is likely. The V call is TRBV5-1, the J call TRBJ2-2; no definite D call. The germline V gene encodes CDR1 SGHRS and CDR2 YFSETQ. Trimming took 0 bases from V and 3 from J, leaving 15 bases between them. The CDR3 length is 17 residues. The CDR3 DNA reads TGCGCCAGCAGCTTGGAAATTGGGTTCTCCCACACCGGGGAGCTGTTTTTG. Its translation: CASSLEIGFSHTGELFL.

CDR3 region: CASSLADGAGDTQYF. CDR3 sequence (DNA): TGTGCCAGCAGCTTAGCGGACGGGGCGGGAGATACGCAGTATTTT. The gene calls are TRBV7-6 and TRBJ2-3; D could derive from TRBD1 or TRBD2 (5 bases each). V lost 0 bases to trimming and J lost 5 bases, with 12 bases between them. The length of the CDR3 is 15 residues. In germline, CDR1 is SGHVS, CDR2 FNYEAQ.

This chain uses TRBV25-1 with TRBJ1-2; perhaps TRBD1 as D (6 bases). The CDR3 length is 15 residues. V was trimmed by 4 bases and J by 2 bases, leaving 14 bases between them. Germline-derived CDR1 and CDR2 are MGHDK and SYGVNS. Here the CDR3 reads CASSAGGLPNYGYTF. The CDR3 DNA is TGTGCCAGCAGTGCTGGGGGGCTACCAAACTATGGCTACACCTTC.

The rearrangement uses TRBV12-3 or TRBV12-4 and TRBJ2-3; D possibly corresponds to TRBD2 (5 bases). The CDR3 spans 16 residues. V gave up 4 bases and J gave up 2 bases, with 16 bases separating them. The CDR3 DNA reads TGTGCCAGCAGTTCTCAGAGACTATCGTTCACAGATACGCAGTATTTT. Its translation: CASSSQRLSFTDTQYF.

This clonotype was counted a few times. This chain links TRBV29-1 with TRBJ1-2; D remains ambiguous. This CDR3 region has 12 residues. The germline CDR1 and CDR2 sequences are SQVTM and ANQGSEA. V lost 4 bases and J lost 4, with 10 bases in between. The CDR3 nucleotides read TGCAGCGTTGCCGAAACCCTCTATGGCTACACCTTC. Its translation is CSVAETLYGYTF.

V and J are TRBV29-1 and TRBJ2-5, with TRBD1 identical over 7 bases. The CDR3 consists of 13 residues. The germline CDR1 and CDR2 sequences are SQVTM and ANQGSEA. The J segment lost 5 bases and the V segment lost 3 bases, leaving 6 bases of the junction unmatched. The chain's CDR3 is CSVDRGWGETQYF. DNA for the CDR3: TGCAGCGTTGACAGGGGGTGGGGGGAGACCCAGTACTTC.

The chain employs TRBV7-2 and TRBJ2-1; 7 positions match TRBD2. The CDR3 has 15 residues. The germline gives CDR1 SGHTA, CDR2 FQGNSA. V was pared by 5 bases and J by 3 bases, with 7 bases of the junction left unmatched. The CDR3 DNA reads as TGTGCCAGCAGCCCCCCGGGGGGATTCTACAATGAGCAGTTCTTC. Translated, it gives CASSPPGGFYNEQFF.

Of note for this clonotype: An end of the junction does not agree with germline; a read error may underlie this. The J gene is TRBJ2-3, the V gene TRBV14, with D possibly matching TRBD2 (6 bases). Looked up from germline, CDR1 is SGHDN and CDR2 is FVKESK. CDR3 size: 16 residues. In DNA form, the CDR3 reads TGTGCCAGCAGTCAAGCGCGTAGACGGGAGAGGGATACGCAGTATTTT. This encodes CASSQARRRERDTQYF.

Only a few counts were recorded for this clonotype. The rearrangement joins TRBV3-1 to TRBJ1-2; 9 bases match TRBD1. Germline trimming cut 4 bases from V and 3 bases from J; bases unmatched to any gene: 6. CDR3 size: 15 residues. From germline, CDR1 is LGHDT and CDR2 YNNKEL (reference sequence). CDR3 sequence reads: CASSPPGQGHYGYTF. In DNA form, the CDR3 reads TGTGCCAGCAGCCCACCGGGACAGGGTCACTATGGCTACACCTTC. Full variable domain (missing parts from reference TRBV3-1 and TRBJ1-2): DTAVSQTPKYLVTQMGNDKSIKCEQNLGHDTMYWYKQDSKKFLKIMFSYNNKELIINETVPNRFSPKSPDKAHLNLHINSLELGDSAVYFCASSPPGQGHYGYTFGSGTRLTVV.

This chain links TRBV5-1 with TRBJ2-6; D is perhaps TRBD1 (5 bases). This CDR3 is built from 15 residues. The V end lost 5 bases, the J end lost 2 bases, and 11 bases lay between the germline ends. CDR1 and CDR2 from the germline V gene are SGHRS and YFSETQ. CDR3 sequence (DNA): TGCGCCAGCAGTGAACCAGGGCCTGGGGCCAACGTCCTGACTTTC. It codes for CASSEPGPGANVLTF.

The chain joins TRBV29-1 to TRBJ2-1; possibly TRBD2 for D (5 bases). There are 15 residues in the CDR3. CDR1 and CDR2 (germline): SQVTM, ANQGSEA. V was clipped by 3 bases and J by 5 bases, with 17 bases between them. The CDR3 nucleotides read TGCAGCGTTGAGATTAAACCAAGCGGCAACAATGAGCAGTTCTTC. It encodes CSVEIKPSGNNEQFF.

This clonotype was observed a handful of times. The J gene is TRBJ2-7, the V gene TRBV29-1; TRBD1 matches at 7 bases. The CDR3 extends over 14 amino acids. Losses at the gene ends were 4 bases for V and 3 bases for J; bases not matched to a gene: 9. The V gene's germline CDR1 is SQVTM and CDR2 ANQGSEA. CDR3 DNA: TGCAGCGTTGGGAAGGGACAGCGCGGCTACGAGCAGTACTTC. It is translated as CSVGKGQRGYEQYF.

The chain combines TRBV28 with TRBJ2-1; 7 bases agree with TRBD1. This CDR3 contains 16 residues. The germline V gene encodes CDR1 MDHEN and CDR2 SYDVKM. V was clipped by 5 bases and J by 2 bases; unmatched bases: 9. The CDR3 DNA follows: TGTGCCAGCAGTCCAAGGGGGCGCTTGACCTACAATGAGCAGTTCTTC. As protein: CASSPRGRLTYNEQFF.

This chain uses TRBV20-1 with TRBJ2-7; 7 bases agree with TRBD1. The length of the CDR3 is 14 residues. The trim removed 0 bases at V and 0 bases at J, leaving 2 bases unmatched. The germline gives CDR1 DFQATT, CDR2 SNEGSKA (reference sequence). The CDR3 sequence is CSARERDSSYEQYF. The CDR3, as DNA: TGCAGTGCTAGAGAGAGGGACAGCTCCTACGAGCAGTACTTC.

CDR3 sequence reads: CASSVGPSTDTQYF. DNA of the CDR3: TGTGCCAGCAGCGTAGGCCCTAGTACAGATACGCAGTATTTT. V gene TRBV9 combines with J gene TRBJ2-3; D unclear. This CDR3 spans 14 amino acids. V was shortened by 0 bases and J by 3 bases, with 8 bases between the two germline ends. Looked up from germline, CDR1 is SGDLS and CDR2 is YYNGEE.

This clonotype was seen more than once but under ten times. The chain employs TRBV7-8 and TRBJ2-3, with TRBD2 matching over 9 bases. The CDR3 has 16 amino acids. J lost 4 bases, V lost 7 bases, and 12 bases had no gene match. The germline gives CDR1 SGHVS, CDR2 FQNEAQ. The CDR3 sequence: CASTRSLREGADTQYF. The DNA for the CDR3 is TGTGCCAGCACGAGAAGCTTGCGGGAGGGCGCAGATACGCAGTATTTT. The full variable domain, rest sourced from reference TRBV7-8 and TRBJ2-3, is GAGVSQSPRYKVAKRGQDVALRCDPISGHVSLFWYQQALGQGPEFLTYFQNEAQLDKSGLPSDRFFAERPEGSVSTLKIQRTQQEDSAVYLCASTRSLREGADTQYFGPGTRLTVL.

This sequence joins TRBV6-6 and TRBJ2-6, with a possible D match to TRBD1 (5 bases). The CDR3 length is 16 residues. Deletions cut 2 bases from V and 0 bases from J, with 8 bases between. The germline V gene has CDR1 MNHNY and CDR2 SVGAGI (reference sequence). CDR3 region: CASSYERGSGANVLTF. The CDR3 DNA follows: TGTGCCAGCAGTTACGAAAGGGGCTCTGGGGCCAACGTCCTGACTTTC.

The chain joins TRBV12-3 or TRBV12-4 to TRBJ1-1; D is perhaps TRBD1 (5 bases). This CDR3 has 15 residues. V was shortened by 3 bases and J by 1 base, with 12 bases between the two germline ends. The CDR3 coding sequence is TGTGCCAGCAGTTTGGGGGGGATCGGGAACACTGAAGCTTTCTTT. It translates to CASSLGGIGNTEAFF.

This sequence joins TRBV20-1 and TRBJ2-3; 7 bases map to TRBD1. V was clipped by 6 bases and J by 4 bases; unmatched bases: 10. Germline CDR1 reads DFQATT; CDR2 reads SNEGSKA (reference sequence). This CDR3 comprises 14 residues. CDR3 DNA: TGCAGTGCGCGTCGGGACAGACAATCAGATACGCAGTATTTT. It is translated as CSARRDRQSDTQYF.